The source of this TCR beta chain is a study of T cells in Graves' hyperthyroidism and ophthalmopathy. The study's findings and limits: A model using 13 V-J features told ophthalmopathy apart from stable hyperthyroidism.

Germline loops: CDR1 SGHRS, CDR2 YFSETQ. This CDR3 has 13 residues. With 2 bases removed from V and 4 bases from J, the gap between germline ends came to 9 bases. The study excluded patients with uncontrolled infection, other autoimmune disease, pregnancy or lactation. TCR beta CDR3 regions were amplified from RNA. The primer set for the first-round RT-PCR of the TCR CDR3 was HTBI. TCRdb re-analysed the multiplex PCR reads in MiXCR, keeping a single row per CDR3 protein. The repertoire consists of a few hundred thousand distinct CDR3 sequences, with about 16% occurring once and the leading ten covering approximately 19%. This clonotype was seen ten or more times. Its antigen is not known.

Sequencing was carried out using blood. This sequence joins TRBV5-1 and TRBJ1-1; D is unclear. The TCR comes from a woman aged 55-70 years with Graves' ophthalmopathy. CDR3 nucleotides: TGCGCCAGCAGCTTTGAGGTTTTCACTGAAGCTTTCTTT. It codes for CASSFEVFTEAFF. Drawing the rest from reference TRBV5-1 and TRBJ1-1, the complete variable domain is KAGVTQTPRYLIKTRGQQVTLSCSPISGHRSVSWYQQTPGQGLQFLFEYFSETQRNKGNFPGRFSGRQFSNSRSEMNVSTLELGDSALYLCASSFEVFTEAFFGQGTRLTVV.